These 22 T cell receptor beta chains originate from one sample sequenced in a study of CD8 T cells in ankylosing spondylitis. One entry per CDR3 protein, called by TCRdb with MiXCR from the 5' RACE reads. This sample carries around 340,000 distinct CDR3 sequences, 20% to 25% of them seen once, and the ten largest clones take around 13%. The sequenced material came from blood, either unsorted or a sorted T cell fraction (not recorded which). Source of these receptors: a male donor with ankylosing spondylitis or in good health (not recorded which).

The chain joins TRBV12-3 or TRBV12-4 to TRBJ2-5; the D gene is possibly TRBD1 (6 bases). The V gene lost 3 bases and the J gene lost 7 bases, with 9 bases spanning the gap. This CDR3 spans 12 amino acids. CDR3 sequence (DNA): TGTGCCAGCAGTTTTGGCAGGGGGACCCAGTACTTC. Encoded protein: CASSFGRGTQYF.

This clonotype showed up just a few times. The chain links TRBV2 to TRBJ2-1; TRBD2 matches 12 bases. This CDR3 has 16 residues. Germline V lookup: CDR1 SNHLY, CDR2 FYNNEI. J lost 4 bases, V lost 6 bases, and 7 bases had no gene match. CDR3 sequence (DNA): TGTGCCAGCAGCGACGGACTAGCGGGGAGATACAATGAGCAGTTCTTC. Translation: CASSDGLAGRYNEQFF.

This chain's CDR3 is CASSPSGTSGVPDTQYF. Written as DNA, the CDR3 is TGCGCCAGCAGCCCCTCGGGAACTAGCGGGGTGCCAGATACGCAGTATTTT. The V gene is TRBV4-1, the J gene TRBJ2-3; 10 bases line up with TRBD2. After removal of 4 bases from V and 4 bases from J, the junction contained 11 bases not matched to a gene. Per germline, CDR1 MGHRA and CDR2 YSYEKL. This CDR3 contains 17 residues.

The sample holds a few counts of this clonotype. The chain links TRBV4-1 to TRBJ2-1; the D is unclear. V was clipped by 4 bases and J by 10 bases, with 20 bases between them. Per germline, CDR1 MGHRA and CDR2 YSYEKL. The CDR3 is 15 amino acids. As DNA, the CDR3 is TGCGCCAGCAGCCTCCTCTCGGCTAGAGTCCAAGAGCAGTTCTTC. Its translation: CASSLLSARVQEQFF.

This clonotype was seen repeatedly, ten times or more. The rearrangement joins TRBV12-3 or TRBV12-4 to TRBJ1-6; 7 positions match TRBD1. This CDR3 spans 15 amino acids. Germline trimming cut 2 bases from V and 8 bases from J; bases unmatched to any gene: 6. This chain's CDR3 is CASSLRRDRYSPLHF. CDR3 coding DNA: TGTGCCAGCAGTTTACGTCGGGACAGATATTCACCCCTCCACTTT.

This clonotype was recorded at least ten times. V is TRBV15 and J is TRBJ1-1, with TRBD1 as a possible D gene (5 bases). V lost 0 bases to trimming and J lost 4 bases, with 12 bases between them. Per the germline V gene, CDR1 is LNHNV and CDR2 is YYDKDF (reference sequence). The CDR3 is made up of 15 amino acids. CDR3 in amino acids: CATSREVGGVTEAFF. CDR3 DNA sequence: TGTGCCACCAGCAGAGAGGTAGGAGGGGTCACTGAAGCTTTCTTT.

This clonotype came up a few times. This sequence joins TRBV28 and TRBJ2-5, with D possibly being TRBD2 (6 bases). This CDR3 has 12 residues. Germline V gene sequence: CDR1 MDHEN, CDR2 SYDVKM. Between the trimmed V and J ends, which lost 8 bases and 5 bases, there was a span of 12 bases. The CDR3 loop reads CASVGGVETQYF. CDR3 coding DNA: TGTGCCAGCGTGGGGGGAGTGGAGACCCAGTACTTC.

The chain has TRBV7-6 and TRBJ2-3; 16 positions match TRBD2. This CDR3 comprises 22 residues. Germline-derived CDR1 and CDR2 are SGHVS and FNYEAQ. V gave up 1 base and J gave up 2 bases; unmatched junction bases: 15. As DNA, the CDR3 is TGTGCCAGCAGCTTAGAAGGTCATTCGGGACTAGCGGGGGGGTACGACACAGATACGCAGTATTTT. Protein sequence: CASSLEGHSGLAGGYDTDTQYF.

The chain combines TRBV30 with TRBJ2-1; the D is unclear. The CDR3 length is 12 residues. The germline gives CDR1 GTSNPN, CDR2 SVGIG (reference sequence). V was trimmed by 2 bases and J by 8 bases, leaving 10 bases between them. CDR3 DNA sequence: TGTGCCTGGAGTTCTTTGGTGGATGAGCAGTTCTTC. Its protein is CAWSSLVDEQFF.

V and J are TRBV5-6 and TRBJ2-3, with D possibly TRBD1 on 6 matching bases. Trimming cost V 3 bases and J 3 bases, with 8 bases left between them. The CDR3 loop spans 13 amino acids. Germline V CDR1 and CDR2: SGHDT, YYEEEE. CDR3 bases: TGTGCCAGCAGCTCCGGACAGACAGATACGCAGTATTTT. The encoded protein is CASSSGQTDTQYF.

The chain combines TRBV5-1 with TRBJ2-5, with a weak D call TRBD2 (5 bases). Germline V lookup: CDR1 SGHRS, CDR2 YFSETQ. CDR3 size: 15 residues. V was clipped by 3 bases and J by 0 bases, with 12 bases between them. In nucleotides, the CDR3 is TGCGCCAGCAGCTCACCTACGGGGAACCAAGAGACCCAGTACTTC. Residues: CASSSPTGNQETQYF.

This clonotype was seen at least ten times. The J gene is TRBJ1-6, the V gene TRBV4-1; 9 bases align to TRBD1. CDR3 length equals 15 residues. Germline CDR1 reads MGHRA; CDR2 reads YSYEKL. V shed 5 bases, J shed 7 bases, and the junction held 6 bases outside the gene matches. CDR3 sequence: CASSEGTGWNSPLHF. Written as DNA, the CDR3 is TGCGCCAGCAGCGAAGGGACAGGGTGGAATTCACCCCTCCACTTT.

The table lists this clonotype with a few counts. The chain couples TRBV5-1 to TRBJ2-2; possibly TRBD1 for D (6 bases). CDR1 is SGHRS, CDR2 YFSETQ, per germline. The CDR3 loop spans 14 amino acids. Trimming cost V 4 bases and J 3 bases, with 10 bases left between them. The CDR3 region is CASSDGQYTGELFF. In nucleotides, the CDR3 is TGCGCCAGCAGCGACGGACAGTACACCGGGGAGCTGTTTTTT.

The sample holds a few counts of this clonotype. The chain has TRBV5-1 and TRBJ2-2, with a tentative D call TRBD2 (5 bases). CDR1 SGHRS and CDR2 YFSETQ come from the germline V gene. This CDR3 is 15 amino acids long. The V end was cut by 5 bases, the J end by 2 bases, with 13 bases between. This chain's CDR3 is CASRSPGSNTGELFF. In DNA form, the CDR3 reads TGCGCCAGCAGGTCACCGGGGAGTAACACCGGGGAGCTGTTTTTT.

The chain carries TRBV3-1 and TRBJ1-1; the D gene is possibly TRBD1 (5 bases). Trimming cost V 1 base and J 4 bases, with 13 bases left between them. From germline, CDR1 is LGHDT and CDR2 YNNKEL (reference sequence). This CDR3 comprises 15 residues. CDR3 in DNA: TGTGCCAGCAGCCAAGCGGCCGAAAGGGGCACTGAAGCTTTCTTT. Translation: CASSQAAERGTEAFF.

This clonotype has just a few counts. The chain recombines TRBV28 with TRBJ2-1; D remains unclear. Germline V CDR1 and CDR2: MDHEN, SYDVKM. The CDR3 extends over 16 amino acids. The V gene lost 3 bases and the J gene lost 1 base, with 13 bases spanning the gap. CDR3: CASSFRATGSYNEQFF. CDR3 bases: TGTGCCAGCAGTTTTAGGGCTACCGGATCCTACAATGAGCAGTTCTTC.

At least ten counts were recorded for this clonotype. The rearrangement joins TRBV29-1 to TRBJ2-2; D is perhaps TRBD1 (7 bases). The ends were cut back, 3 bases at V and 4 bases at J, with 12 bases in the middle. Germline lookup yields CDR1 SQVTM and CDR2 ANQGSEA. The CDR3 has 14 residues. Here the CDR3 reads CSVESQGGTGELFF. The CDR3 nucleotides read TGCAGCGTTGAGTCCCAGGGGGGCACCGGGGAGCTGTTTTTT.

This clonotype was seen only a few times. The CDR3 coding sequence is TGTGCCATCAGTGAGTCTATAGCCGAGCAGACCCAGTACTTC. Translating gives CAISESIAEQTQYF. This chain links TRBV10-3 with TRBJ2-5; D remains ambiguous. Trimming shortened V by 0 bases and J by 6 bases, and 11 bases separated the two germline ends. CDR3 length equals 14 residues. The germline V gene has CDR1 ENHRY and CDR2 SYGVKD.

The table lists this clonotype with a few counts. The chain recombines TRBV28 with TRBJ2-3; 13 nucleotides align to TRBD2. With 6 bases clipped from V and 6 bases from J, the junction kept 9 bases outside the gene matches. The germline V gene has CDR1 MDHEN and CDR2 SYDVKM. CDR3 length: 16 residues. The CDR3 DNA reads as TGTGCCAGCAGCCTAACTAGCGGGGGGGCCCCGGATACGCAGTATTTT. Amino acids: CASSLTSGGAPDTQYF. The entire variable domain, with the rest obtained from reference TRBV28 and TRBJ2-3, is as follows: DVKVTQSSRYLVKRTGEKVFLECVQDMDHENMFWYRQDPGLGLRLIYFSYDVKMKEKGDIPEGYSVSREKKERFSLILESASTNQTSMYLCASSLTSGGAPDTQYFGPGTRLTVL.

The DNA of the CDR3 is TGCAGTGCTCCGCGACTAGCGGGAGAGACCGGGGAGCTGTTTTTT. It specifies CSAPRLAGETGELFF. V is TRBV20-1 and J is TRBJ2-2; 12 nucleotides line up with TRBD2. The CDR3 loop spans 15 amino acids. Germline V gives CDR1 DFQATT, CDR2 SNEGSKA (reference sequence). V dropped 5 bases and J dropped 5; count of bases not matched to a gene: 6.

The CDR3 loop is CAISEFNPAEQYF. CDR3 sequence (DNA): TGTGCCATCAGTGAGTTTAACCCCGCCGAGCAGTACTTC. The chain employs TRBV10-3 and TRBJ2-7; D uncertain. Germline CDR1 and CDR2: ENHRY and SYGVKD. The ends were cut back, 1 base at V and 6 bases at J, with 10 bases in the middle. This CDR3 contains 13 residues.

V and J are TRBV25-1 and TRBJ1-5; D remains unclear. The V gene lost 1 base and the J gene lost 0 bases, with 7 bases spanning the gap. CDR1 is MGHDK and CDR2 is SYGVNS in the germline V gene. CDR3 length: 15 amino acids. The CDR3 here is CASSESSYSNQPQHF. CDR3 DNA: TGTGCCAGCAGTGAATCTTCTTATAGCAATCAGCCCCAGCATTTT.